The 5 T cell receptor beta chains given below trace back to one sample, sequenced in a study of cytomegalovirus exposure and HLA in healthy donors. TCRdb's copy holds only in-frame clones and misses some; the assay was immunoSEQ multiplex PCR. The table has a few hundred thousand clones, 87% seen once. Sequencing was carried out using PBMCs. Receptor source: a man younger than 35 in good health and CMV-seropositive.

The gene calls are TRBV18 and TRBJ1-1; no firm D call. This CDR3 is 14 amino acids long. Germline-derived CDR1 and CDR2 are KGHSH and LQKENI. The V end lost 3 bases, the J end lost 0 bases, and 8 bases lay between the germline ends. The CDR3, as DNA: TGTGCCAGCTCACCCTCGGCAGTGAACACTGAAGCTTTCTTT. Amino acids: CASSPSAVNTEAFF.

The V and J genes are TRBV19 and TRBJ1-5; 7 bases match TRBD1. The CDR3 runs 13 residues. Germline lookup yields CDR1 LNHDA and CDR2 SQIVND (reference sequence). Losses at the gene ends were 7 bases for V and 7 bases for J; bases not matched to a gene: 7. The DNA for the CDR3 is TGTGCCAGTACGAGGGGGCGCGGGCAGCCCCAGCATTTT. This codes for CASTRGRGQPQHF.

This sequence joins TRBV7-2 and TRBJ2-7; 9 bases line up with TRBD1. Trimming removed 4 bases from V and 7 bases from J; junction bases left unmatched: 23. This CDR3 region has 19 residues. Germline loops: CDR1 SGHTA, CDR2 FQGNSA. The CDR3: CASSSTRTRLRTGDLEQYF. Here the CDR3 DNA reads TGTGCCAGCAGCTCTACAAGGACCCGGCTCCGGACAGGGGATTTGGAGCAGTACTTC.

The chain has TRBV6-5 and TRBJ2-7; D is perhaps TRBD2 (6 bases). This CDR3 is 14 amino acids long. CDR1 and CDR2 from the germline V gene are MNHEY and SVGAGI. Trimming pared 2 bases from V and 4 bases from J, leaving 12 bases between. Here the CDR3 DNA reads TGTGCCAGCAGTTACATCGCGGGATGGTACGAGCAGTACTTC. Translating it yields CASSYIAGWYEQYF.

The chain combines TRBV5-1 with TRBJ2-1; 7 bases align to TRBD2. Germline trimming cut 4 bases from V and 5 bases from J; bases unmatched to any gene: 6. The CDR3 is made up of 14 amino acids. CDR1 SGHRS and CDR2 YFSETQ come from the germline V gene. The chain's CDR3 is CASSTASGNNEQFF. DNA for the CDR3: TGCGCCAGCAGCACGGCTAGCGGCAACAATGAGCAGTTCTTC.